This TCR beta chain was sequenced for a study of T cells in Graves' hyperthyroidism and ophthalmopathy. Per germline, CDR1 SGHDN and CDR2 FVKESK. This CDR3 is built from 13 residues. Trimming cost V 4 bases and J 3 bases, with 6 bases left between them. This clonotype was detected many times. Patients aged 18 to 65 with hyperthyroidism were newly diagnosed, with duration under 2 months. Those patients with uncontrolled infection, other autoimmune disease, pregnancy or lactation were excluded. Diagnoses used clinical symptoms, serum thyroxine and TRAb, thyroid ultrasound and orbital computed tomography. Sample collection date corresponds to first hyperthyroidism diagnosis, prior to any ophthalmopathy symptoms. Regions amplified from RNA transcripts were the TCR beta CDR3 regions. The TCR CDR3 was amplified in a first-round RT-PCR using the HTBI primer set. TCRdb fed the multiplex PCR reads into MiXCR, producing one record per CDR3 protein. The sample holds about 160,000 distinct CDR3 sequences, 9.4% seen once.

The source is a woman under 30 with Graves' hyperthyroidism that later progressed to Graves' ophthalmopathy. This chain uses TRBV14 with TRBJ2-2, with D unresolved. Sequenced sample: blood. The CDR3 loop reads CASSPQDTGELFF. The CDR3 nucleotides read TGTGCCAGCAGCCCACAAGACACCGGGGAGCTGTTTTTT.